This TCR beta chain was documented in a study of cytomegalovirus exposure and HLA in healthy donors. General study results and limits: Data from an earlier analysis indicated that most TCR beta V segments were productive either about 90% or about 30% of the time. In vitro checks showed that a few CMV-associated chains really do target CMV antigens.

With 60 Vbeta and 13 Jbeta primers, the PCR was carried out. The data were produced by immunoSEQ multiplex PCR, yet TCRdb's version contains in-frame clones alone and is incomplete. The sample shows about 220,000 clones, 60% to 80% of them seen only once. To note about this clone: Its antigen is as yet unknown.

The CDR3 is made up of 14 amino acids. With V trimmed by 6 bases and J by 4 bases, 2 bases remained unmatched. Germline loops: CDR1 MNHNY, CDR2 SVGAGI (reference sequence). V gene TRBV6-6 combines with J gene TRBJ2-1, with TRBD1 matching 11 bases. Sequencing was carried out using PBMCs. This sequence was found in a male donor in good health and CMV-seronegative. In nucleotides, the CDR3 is TGTGCCAGCAGCGGGACAGGGGGGTACAATGAGCAGTTCTTC. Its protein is CASSGTGGYNEQFF.